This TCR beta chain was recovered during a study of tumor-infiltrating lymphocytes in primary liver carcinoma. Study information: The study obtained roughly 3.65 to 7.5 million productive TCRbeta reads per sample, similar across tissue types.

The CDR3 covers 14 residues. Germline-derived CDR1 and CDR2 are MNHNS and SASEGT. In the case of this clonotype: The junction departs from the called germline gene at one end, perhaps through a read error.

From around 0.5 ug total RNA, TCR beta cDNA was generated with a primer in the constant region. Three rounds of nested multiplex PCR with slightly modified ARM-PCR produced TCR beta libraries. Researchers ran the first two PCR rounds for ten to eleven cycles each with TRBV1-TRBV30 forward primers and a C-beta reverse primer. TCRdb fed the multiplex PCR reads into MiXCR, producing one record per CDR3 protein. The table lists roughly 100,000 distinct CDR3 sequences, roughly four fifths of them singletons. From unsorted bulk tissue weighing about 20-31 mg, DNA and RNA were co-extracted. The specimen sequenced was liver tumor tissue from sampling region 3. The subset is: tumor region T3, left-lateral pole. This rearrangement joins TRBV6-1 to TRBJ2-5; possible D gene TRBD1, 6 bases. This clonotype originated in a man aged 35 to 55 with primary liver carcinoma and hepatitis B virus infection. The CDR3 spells CASSEVWGTWTQYF. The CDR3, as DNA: TGTGCTAGCAGTGAAGTTTGGGGGACATGGACCCAGTACTTC.